These 30 T cell receptor delta chains were sequenced from one sample in a study of gamma-delta chains in newborns, infants, children. TCRdb reanalyzed the reads using CATT. This table holds 3,000 to 4,000 delta-chain clones, 1.9% found once. The sequenced sample was blood. These receptors all come from a child who was a newborn, infant or young child, either healthy, febrile or measles-vaccinated (not recorded which).

This clone was counted only a few times. This sequence joins TRDV2 and TRDJ2, with 12 nucleotides matching TRDD3. CDR3 length: 18 amino acids. The germline gives CDR1 GEAIGNYY, CDR2 EKD. V lost 0 bases and J lost 0; bases outside the gene matches: 4. The CDR3 coding sequence is TGTGCCTGTGACACCGTACTGGGGGATACAGCTTTGACAGCACAACTCTTCTTT. This codes for CACDTVLGDTALTAQLFF.

A word on this clone: A far bigger clonotype differs at one base, so this is likely a read error. V gene TRDV2 combines with J gene TRDJ1; tentative D call: TRDD3 (6 bases). V dropped 5 bases and J dropped 0 bases, with 15 bases sitting between them. The CDR3 covers 15 residues. Germline CDR1 is GEAIGNYY and CDR2 is EKD. The CDR3 DNA follows: TGTGCCTGTGGCACGGTGGGGGCGTACACCGATAAACTCATCTTT. Translated, it gives CACGTVGAYTDKLIF.

The chain is built from TRDV1 and TRDJ1; TRDD3 aligns across 7 bases. TCRdb offers no J gene call, so here the DNA was matched to germline to obtain one. Germline lookup yields CDR1 TSWWSYY and CDR2 QGS. Germline trimming cut 5 bases from V and 0 bases from J; bases unmatched to any gene: 12. This CDR3 comprises 17 residues. The CDR3 loop is CALGNGVRGGYTDKLIF. CDR3 bases: TGTGCTCTTGGGAATGGCGTGAGGGGGGGATACACCGATAAACTCATCTTT.

This chain connects TRAV29/DV5 to TRDJ1, with 8 bases that match TRDD3. CDR3 size: 13 residues. Germline-derived CDR1 and CDR2 are NSMFDY and ISSIKDK. The trim removed 0 bases at V and 11 bases at J, leaving 9 bases unmatched. CDR3: CAASGGIRGELIF. CDR3 coding DNA: TGTGCAGCAAGCGGAGGGATACGCGGGGAGCTCATCTTT. Looking up the rest from reference TRAV29/DV5 and TRDJ1 gives the full variable domain: DQQVKQNSPSLSVQEGRISILNCDYTNSMFDYFLWYKKYPAEGPTFLISISSIKDKNEDGRFTVFLNKSAKHLSLHIVPSQPGDSAVYFCAASGGIRGELIFGKGTRVTVEP.

This clone was counted a few times. Mismatch with germline at one junction end may stem from a read error. This specimen includes other DNA sequences encoding the same CDR3. The V gene is TRDV2, the J gene TRDJ3, with 8 bases fitting TRDD3. CDR1 is GEAIGNYY, CDR2 EKD, per germline. The CDR3 runs to 19 residues. CDR3 protein: CACDTVLGGFSWDTRQMFF. DNA for the CDR3: TGCGCCTGTGACACCGTACTGGGGGGCTTCTCCTGGGACACCCGACAGATGTTTTTC.

This clone was observed a few times. The chain employs TRDV3 and TRDJ1; 9 nucleotides align to TRDD2. Germline V lookup: CDR1 TVYSNPD, CDR2 GDNSRS (reference sequence). The CDR3 runs 20 residues. J gave up 0 bases and V 3 bases, and 23 bases lay outside the gene matches. CDR3 bases: TGTGCCTTGGCCTTCCTACGAGCTGGGGGGTCTGGGCAGTACACCGATAAACTCATCTTT. Its translation: CALAFLRAGGSGQYTDKLIF.

Concerning this clone: It is likely a read error: a sequence one base away is far more abundant. The rearrangement links TRDV2 to TRDJ1; the match to TRDD3 covers 10 bases. The CDR3 covers 14 residues. CDR1 GEAIGNYY and CDR2 EKD come from the germline V gene. The CDR3 DNA reads as TGTGCCCGTGACACTGGGGGATACACCGATAAACTCATCTTT. Its translation: CARDTGGYTDKLIF.

This clone was seen a handful of times. With a far larger clone one base away, a read error is the likely cause. The J gene is TRDJ1, the V gene TRDV2, with TRDD3 matching over 8 bases. CDR1 and CDR2 from the germline V gene are GEAIGNYY and EKD. Trimming took 1 base from V and 1 from J; bases not matched to a gene: 1. This CDR3 comprises 14 residues. CDR3 bases: TGTGCCTGTGACACTGGGGGATGCACCGATAAACTCATCTTT. As protein: CACDTGGCTDKLIF.

This clone was seen more than once but under ten times. J is TRDJ2 and V is TRDV2; TRDD3 aligns across 9 bases. This CDR3 is 18 amino acids long. With V trimmed by 3 bases and J by 0 bases, 10 bases remained unmatched. Germline-derived CDR1 and CDR2 are GEAIGNYY and EKD. CDR3 sequence reads: CACDPVLGEPPLTAQLFF. The CDR3, as DNA: TGTGCCTGTGACCCGGTACTGGGGGAACCCCCTTTGACAGCACAACTCTTCTTT.

This clone has a handful of counts. A far larger clone is just one base off, so this is likely a read error. The V and J genes are TRDV2 and TRDJ3, with 11 bases that match TRDD3. Germline CDR1 GEAIGNYY, CDR2 EKD. V gave up 0 bases and J gave up 2 bases; unmatched junction bases: 2. The CDR3 consists of 18 residues. The CDR3 sequence: CACDTAGGYPWDTRQMFF. The CDR3 region has the DNA TGTGCCTGTGACACCGCTGGGGGATACCCCTGGGACACCCGACAGATGTTTTTC.

This clone was found a few times. V gene TRDV2 combines with J gene TRDJ3; TRDD3 matches at 12 bases. Germline lookup yields CDR1 GEAIGNYY and CDR2 EKD. The V gene end was trimmed by 4 bases and the J gene end by 0 bases; junction bases not matched to a gene: 15. This CDR3 contains 22 residues. In DNA, the CDR3 is TGTGCCTGTGATCCTGTACTGGGGGATACCCCCTTCATCTCCTGGGACACCCGACAGATGTTTTTC. Residues: CACDPVLGDTPFISWDTRQMFF.

This clone was observed a handful of times. The gene calls are TRDV2 and TRDJ1, with 12 bases identical to TRDD3. V was clipped by 2 bases and J by 0 bases; unmatched bases: 3. The CDR3 consists of 16 residues. Germline CDR1 is GEAIGNYY and CDR2 is EKD. In nucleotides, the CDR3 is TGTGCCTGTGACATACTGGGGGATACCGACACCGATAAACTCATCTTT. This codes for CACDILGDTDTDKLIF.

This clone was counted only a few times. The same CDR3 also results from other DNA sequences found in this sample. The V and J genes are TRDV2 and TRDJ3; the match to TRDD3 covers 13 bases. Trimming removed 2 bases from V and 0 bases from J; junction bases left unmatched: 3. The length of the CDR3 is 19 residues. Germline V gives CDR1 GEAIGNYY, CDR2 EKD. The CDR3 reads CACDILGDTSSWDTRQMFF. CDR3 sequence (DNA): TGTGCCTGTGACATACTGGGGGATACGAGCTCCTGGGACACCCGACAGATGTTTTTC.

The chain uses TRDV2 and TRDJ3, with 7 bases identical to TRDD3. V was clipped by 3 bases and J by 2 bases; unmatched bases: 6. The CDR3 spans 17 residues. In germline, CDR1 is GEAIGNYY, CDR2 EKD. The CDR3 DNA reads TGTGCCTGTGACCCTCTACTGGGGACCTGGGACACCCGACAGATGTTTTTC. Protein: CACDPLLGTWDTRQMFF.

This clone was counted once. The chain has TRAV29/DV5 and TRDJ1, with 11 bases fitting TRDD3. The J gene was not available in TCRdb and was assigned here by matching the DNA to germline segments. There are 18 residues in the CDR3. The J segment lost 1 base and the V segment lost 0 bases, leaving 11 bases of the junction unmatched. CDR1 is NSMFDY, CDR2 ISSIKDK, per germline. DNA of the CDR3: TGTGCAGCAAGCGCCGGGGATATTGGGGGATACGGCACCGATAAACTCATCTTT. It codes for CAASAGDIGGYGTDKLIF.

About this clone itself: A much larger clone lies one base from this, so it may be a read error. The V call is TRDV2, the J call TRDJ2, with 11 bases identical to TRDD3. Per germline, CDR1 GEAIGNYY and CDR2 EKD. V trimming: 3 bases; J trimming: 1 base; junction bases outside the gene matches: 3. CDR3 length: 16 amino acids. CDR3 loop: CACDVLGDNLTAQLFF. CDR3 nucleotide sequence: TGTGCCTGTGACGTACTGGGGGATAATTTGACAGCACAACTCTTCTTT.

CDR3 nucleotides: TGTGCCTGTGACAACACCGTACTGGGGGGGAGCTCCTGGGACACCCGACAGATGTTTTTC. Translating it yields CACDNTVLGGSSWDTRQMFF. The rearrangement links TRDV2 to TRDJ3; 8 bases match TRDD3. There are 20 residues in the CDR3. Trimming took 2 bases from V and 0 from J; bases not matched to a gene: 11. From germline, CDR1 is GEAIGNYY and CDR2 EKD.

This clone was detected only a few times. A clone one base away is much larger, so this may be a read error. This specimen includes other DNA sequences encoding the same CDR3. This sequence joins TRDV2 and TRDJ3; 7 bases agree with TRDD3. The junction had 2 bases not matched to a gene; V was cut back by 0 bases and J by 1 base. CDR1 and CDR2 (germline): GEAIGNYY, EKD. The CDR3 is 17 residues long. CDR3 residues: CACDTVGGSWDTRQMFF. CDR3 DNA sequence: TGTGCCTGTGACACCGTTGGGGGATCCTGGGACACCCGACAGATGTTTTTC.

This clone has only a few counts. A clone one base away is much larger, so this may be a read error. The chain employs TRDV2 and TRDJ2, with D uncertain. Trimming stripped 5 bases from V and 0 bases from J, with 9 bases between. The CDR3 is made up of 14 amino acids. Germline CDR1 is GEAIGNYY and CDR2 is EKD. The CDR3 protein is CACGSPALTAQLFF. CDR3 nucleotides: TGTGCCTGTGGTTCCCCAGCTTTGACAGCACAACTCTTCTTT.

This clone was seen more than once but under ten times. This likely reflects a read error, since a far larger clone is one base away. The V gene is TRDV2, the J gene TRDJ3; 7 nucleotides line up with TRDD3. The CDR3 consists of 16 residues. Germline V gene lookup returns CDR1 GEAIGNYY and CDR2 EKD. CDR3 residues: CACDWGSSWDTQQMFF. In DNA form, the CDR3 reads TGTGCCTGTGACTGGGGGAGCTCCTGGGACACCCAACAGATGTTTTTC.

This clone appeared a few times. The chain links TRDV2 to TRDJ3; 10 bases are shared with TRDD3. Germline trimming cut 3 bases from V and 1 base from J; bases unmatched to any gene: 8. The CDR3 is 19 residues long. Germline-derived CDR1 and CDR2 are GEAIGNYY and EKD. Here the CDR3 reads CACDSVLGDQSWDTRQMFF. CDR3 in DNA: TGTGCCTGTGACTCAGTACTGGGGGATCAATCCTGGGACACCCGACAGATGTTTTTC.

This chain joins TRDV2 and TRDJ3, with 10 bases matching TRDD3. The germline V gene encodes CDR1 GEAIGNYY and CDR2 EKD. The CDR3 runs to 19 residues. V lost 0 bases and J lost 0; bases outside the gene matches: 4. The CDR3, as DNA: TGTGCCTGTGACACCGTGCCTGGGGGATACTCCTGGGACACCCGACAGATGTTTTTC. It specifies CACDTVPGGYSWDTRQMFF.

With regard to this clone: This sequence is one base from a far larger clone and is likely a read error. This chain connects TRDV2 to TRDJ3, with TRDD3 identical over 8 bases. The CDR3 has 17 residues. Germline loops: CDR1 GEAIGNYY, CDR2 EKD. The V segment lost 0 bases and the J segment 2 bases; nucleotides outside the gene matches: 2. The CDR3 protein is CACDTAGDTWDTRQMFF. The CDR3 bases are TGTGCCTGTGACACCGCGGGGGATACCTGGGACACCCGACAGATGTTTTTC.

For this clone: This sequence may be a read error, since a much larger clone differs from it by one base. Within the sample, other DNA sequences also encode this same CDR3. V gene TRDV2 combines with J gene TRDJ3; 11 nucleotides agree with TRDD3. Germline lookup yields CDR1 GEAIGNYY and CDR2 EKD. The CDR3 extends over 18 amino acids. Here the CDR3 reads CACDTVSGGYRDTRQMFF. In DNA, the CDR3 is TGTGCCTGTGACACCGTATCTGGGGGATACAGGGACACTCGACAGATGTTTTTC.

This clone was picked up a small number of times. The chain recombines TRDV1 with TRDJ1; TRDD3 matches at 7 bases. The CDR3 is 18 amino acids. V was clipped by 0 bases and J by 0 bases; unmatched bases: 10. The germline gives CDR1 TSWWSYY, CDR2 QGS. DNA of the CDR3: TGTGCTCTTGGGGAACTATGTAATCTGGGGGCATACACCGATAAACTCATCTTT. This encodes CALGELCNLGAYTDKLIF.

This chain links TRDV1 with TRDJ1; D remains unclear. Germline CDR1 TSWWSYY, CDR2 QGS. CDR3 size: 17 residues. Trimming took off 5 bases at V and 0 bases at J, with 19 bases between the two ends. The CDR3 nucleotides read TGTGCTCTTGGGAAGCATTCCGGCCTCCCTTACACCGATAAACTCATCTTT. The encoded protein is CALGKHSGLPYTDKLIF.

A note on this clone: This may stem from a read error, because a much larger clone lies one nucleotide away. The chain carries TRDV2 and TRDJ2; D possibly corresponds to TRDD3 (6 bases). Trimming pared 0 bases from V and 4 bases from J, leaving 8 bases between. CDR1 GEAIGNYY and CDR2 EKD come from the germline V gene. There are 14 residues in the CDR3. In DNA form, the CDR3 reads TGTGCCTGTGACACCTGGGGGGAGACAGCACAACTCTTCTTT. It is translated as CACDTWGETAQLFF.

The gene calls are TRDV2 and TRDJ1; TRDD3 matches 8 bases. Germline CDR1 is GEAIGNYY and CDR2 is EKD. This CDR3 has 14 residues. J was trimmed by 5 bases and V by 0 bases; bases with no gene match: 4. The CDR3 DNA is TGTGCCTGTGACACCGTGGGGATACAAGATAAACTCATCTTT. Encoded protein: CACDTVGIQDKLIF.

A word on this clone: Other DNA sequences from this sample encode an identical CDR3 as well. V gene TRDV2 combines with J gene TRDJ3; 8 bases match TRDD3. The CDR3 is 18 residues long. Germline-derived CDR1 and CDR2 are GEAIGNYY and EKD. The junction had 7 bases not matched to a gene; V was cut back by 4 bases and J by 0 bases. CDR3 protein: CACDLLGGSSWDTRQMFF. Written as DNA, the CDR3 is TGTGCCTGTGATCTACTGGGGGGGAGCTCCTGGGACACCCGACAGATGTTTTTC.

This clone occurred a few times. The chain links TRDV1 to TRDJ2; 8 bases agree with TRDD3. Trimming took 2 bases from V and 6 from J; bases not matched to a gene: 2. Germline V CDR1 and CDR2: TSWWSYY, QGS. The CDR3 loop spans 14 amino acids. The CDR3 DNA sequence: TGTGCTCTTGGGGAAGGGGATACCTCAGCACAACTCTTCTTT. Translation gives CALGEGDTSAQLFF.